This T cell receptor (beta chain) was sequenced during a study of T cells after yellow fever vaccination. In this sample, this clonotype turned up many times. TCRdb used MiXCR to reprocess the 5' RACE reads, holding one entry per CDR3 protein. The sample lists some 350,000 distinct CDR3 sequences; 3% to 4.5% were seen once. The germline gives CDR1 DFQATT, CDR2 SNEGSKA (reference sequence). The CDR3 length is 15 residues. V lost 1 base to trimming and J lost 4 bases; unmatched junction nucleotides: 7. Sequencing was performed on PBMCs, taken 5 days after the yellow fever booster vaccination. The chain carries TRBV20-1 and TRBJ2-1, with 7 bases aligning to TRBD2. The clonotype originates from a man in his late teens or twenties who received the YFV17D yellow fever vaccine. DNA of the CDR3: TGCAGTGCTAGAGCGGGGGGAGGTGTATACAATGAGCAGTTCTTC. It codes for CSARAGGGVYNEQFF.